This T cell receptor (beta chain) comes out of a study of shared clonotypes between healthy human individuals. Study background: Researchers drew samples from a couple of women and three men aged 18 to 49. Overall study results and limits: Across a handful of donors, naive CD4 shared around 5.1%, naive CD8 less than 4%, memory CD4 roughly 2.1%, memory CD8 about 0.38%.

Only CD45RO-negative cells positively selected for CCR7 counted as naive CD8 cells, so terminally differentiated effector memory CD45RA+ cells were excluded. Every one of the donors was a Caucasian adult that lived in Nashville, Tennessee. The length of the CDR3 is 16 residues. V lost 3 bases, J lost 0 bases, and 2 bases stayed unmatched. CDR1 is SGDLS, CDR2 YYNGEE, per germline. Each replicate PCR on the sorted subsets used 150 to 200 ng DNA (around 31,000 T cell genomes). Clones were read by immunoSEQ multiplex PCR, and TCRdb kept only the in-frame ones, dropping some. The sample includes more than 500,000 clones, about 95% of them seen just once. Comment on this clone: The antigen remains undetermined.

Material: naive CD8+ T cells sorted from blood. This rearrangement joins TRBV9 to TRBJ2-1; 11 nucleotides line up with TRBD2. This clonotype was obtained from a woman in her twenties or thirties in good health. CDR3 nucleotides: TGTGCCAGCAGCGGAACTAGCGGGAGCTCCTACAATGAGCAGTTCTTC. This translates into CASSGTSGSSYNEQFF.